This T cell receptor beta chain was found in a study of OX40 agonist ivuxolimab in advanced cancers. Broadly, across the study: The costimulatory receptor OX40 (CD134) was targeted by ivuxolimab, a fully human IgG2 agonistic monoclonal antibody. Among the approximately 50 dose-escalation patients, around 19 had hepatocellular carcinoma, about 15 melanoma, 9 renal cell carcinoma and 9 head and neck cancer. A male proportion of about 79% and a mean age of 60 years, ranging from about 23 to 90, were recorded for the dose-escalation cohort. The point of sequencing TCRbeta in the periphery was to test whether ivuxolimab changed TCR sequence diversity and drove clonal T-cell expansion. The paper reports the monotherapy dose-escalation portion (N = 52 patients) of the phase I ivuxolimab trial. Intravenous ivuxolimab was administered to patients every 2 weeks at six dose levels: 0.01, 0.1, 0.3, 1.5, 3 and 10 mg/kg. Three dose-escalation patients achieved partial responses, one with hepatocellular carcinoma and two with cutaneous melanoma. Prior anti-PD-1, anti-PD-L1 or anti-CTLA-4 therapy was permitted, and checkpoint inhibitors had been received by roughly two fifths of dose-escalation patients. Study-wide findings and limitations: In the 0.1-3.0 mg/kg groups, partial responders had among the lowest normalized peripheral clonal expansion, particularly in CD8+ T cells. After ivuxolimab, more expanded clones were found on average in CD8+ T cells than in CD4+ T cells. At doses of 0.1 to 3.0 mg/kg, clonal expansion of both CD4+ and CD8+ T cells in blood was seen between baseline and week 6. Low levels of normalized T-cell clonal expansion were also seen in some nonresponding patients. Antigen specificity was not determined for the clonally expanded peripheral T cells.

The trial excluded patients who had a history of autoimmune disease or who were on systemic immunosuppression. Peripheral blood for TCR sequencing was drawn from every dose cohort at baseline, at cycle 4 day 1 and at cycle 7 day 1. The samples were drawn from a first-in-human, open-label, multicenter phase I dose-escalation trial of ivuxolimab. Adults with locally advanced or metastatic melanoma, renal cell carcinoma, hepatocellular carcinoma or head and neck squamous cell carcinoma were enrolled in the trial. Before TCR sequencing, CD4+ T cells and CD8+ T cells were sorted from peripheral blood as separate populations. Genomic DNA was isolated from the sorted cells so that the TCRbeta CDR3 region could be sequenced. The immunoSEQ Assay was used for sequencing of TCRbeta CDR3 regions. Not all clones reach the TCRdb copy of this immuneACCESS table, which keeps in-frame sequences only. Checked studies attribute under half of the gap to unresolved V genes and leave the rest unexplained. In this sample the table shows just under 45,000 clones, approximately 80% of which occur a single time. The ten largest clones take up 4.2% of the sample.

In the germline V gene, CDR1 corresponds to SGHTS and CDR2 to YDEGEE. The CDR3, cysteine through phenylalanine, is 14 amino acids long. Of the read, only the CDR3 DNA is kept; its 42 bases are in frame from base 1. V is cut back by 4 bases and J by 3 bases, with 3 bases in the junction unmatched. As regards this clone: Its antigen is still unknown. It has no much larger one-base neighbor in the sample; base qualities were not kept.

The origin of this receptor is an adult with an advanced solid tumor such as melanoma, head and neck, liver or kidney cancer. The V and J segments used are TRBV5-8 and TRBJ2-3, with TRBD1 identical over 9 junction bases. The specimen was CD4+ or CD8+ T cells sorted from blood, collected in a trial of the OX40 agonist ivuxolimab. The CDR3 protein is CASSPGQGTDTQYF. DNA sequence: TGTGCCAGCAGCCCGGGACAGGGAACAGATACGCAGTATTTT.